These 19 T cell receptor beta chains originate from one sample sequenced in a study of shared clonotypes between healthy human individuals. TCRdb's table, derived via immunoSEQ multiplex PCR, lists solely in-frame clones and lacks some. This table holds around 700,000 clones, 55% to 75% found once. Specimen: memory CD4+ T cells sorted from blood. The subset denotes: CD45RA-negative fraction. Receptors were obtained from a woman aged 25 to 39 in good health.

The J gene is TRBJ2-7, the V gene TRBV11-1; 7 bases agree with TRBD2. In germline, CDR1 is SGHAT, CDR2 FQDESV (reference sequence). Trimming removed 4 bases from V and 3 bases from J; junction bases left unmatched: 3. The length of the CDR3 is 13 residues. The CDR3: CASSYQRDYEQYF. CDR3 nucleotides: TGTGCCAGCAGCTACCAGCGGGACTACGAGCAGTACTTC. Combining the CDR3 with reference TRBV11-1 and TRBJ2-7 gives the whole variable domain EAEVAQSPRYKITEKSQAVAFWCDPISGHATLYWYRQILGQGPELLVQFQDESVVDDSQLPKDRFSAERLKGVDSTLKIQPAELGDSAMYLCASSYQRDYEQYFGPGTRLTVT.

Notes on this clone: Other DNA sequences in the same sample also yield this CDR3. This sequence joins TRBV10-3 and TRBJ1-1; TRBD1 might be the D (5 bases). The V end was cut by 6 bases, the J end by 6 bases, with 11 bases between. Germline V gene data show CDR1 as ENHRY and CDR2 as SYGVKD. The CDR3 consists of 12 residues. The CDR3 is CAISGQGAEAFF. The CDR3 nucleotides read TGTGCCATCAGCGGGCAAGGGGCTGAAGCTTTCTTT.

The V call is TRBV19, the J call TRBJ1-4, with 8 bases that match TRBD1. The CDR3 extends over 15 amino acids. The J segment lost 2 bases and the V segment lost 7 bases, leaving 6 bases of the junction unmatched. Germline V gene data show CDR1 as LNHDA and CDR2 as SQIVND (reference sequence). CDR3 nucleotide sequence: TGTGCCAGTAAAGACCGACAGGGGACTAATGAAAAACTGTTTTTT. It yields the protein CASKDRQGTNEKLFF.

The rearrangement uses TRBV15 and TRBJ2-1, with 8 positions matching TRBD2. The J segment lost 9 bases and the V segment lost 1 base, leaving 5 bases of the junction unmatched. The CDR3 has 14 amino acids. The germline CDR1 and CDR2 sequences are LNHNV and YYDKDF (reference sequence). CDR3 bases: TGTGCCACCAGCAGAGGGGGACTAGTGGTTGAGCAGTTCTTC. This gives the protein CATSRGGLVVEQFF.

The rearrangement uses TRBV18 and TRBJ2-7; 9 bases line up with TRBD2. This CDR3 has 16 amino acids. Germline V gene lookup returns CDR1 KGHSH and CDR2 LQKENI. V gave up 0 bases and J gave up 1 base; unmatched junction bases: 4. This CDR3 reads CASSPPSSGGSYEQYF. CDR3 DNA sequence: TGTGCCAGCTCACCACCGTCCAGCGGGGGGTCCTACGAGCAGTACTTC.

V is TRBV5-1 and J is TRBJ2-1, with 7 bases aligning to TRBD2. J was trimmed by 6 bases and V by 6 bases; bases with no gene match: 12. CDR1 and CDR2 (germline): SGHRS, YFSETQ. The CDR3 length is 15 residues. The CDR3 bases are TGCGCCAGCAACCCCGCTAGCGGAAATCCCAATGAGCAGTTCTTC. Translating gives CASNPASGNPNEQFF.

This chain links TRBV28 with TRBJ1-2, with D perhaps matching TRBD1 (6 bases). The V and J ends lost 8 bases and 4 bases respectively, with 14 bases between them. Germline values: CDR1 MDHEN, CDR2 SYDVKM. This CDR3 contains 13 residues. CDR3 sequence: CASRTGTPYGYTF. DNA for the CDR3: TGTGCCAGCCGTACAGGGACACCCTATGGCTACACCTTC.

The chain employs TRBV27 and TRBJ1-4; D is undetermined. This CDR3 is 15 amino acids long. Trimming left V 5 bases short and J 10 bases short, with 20 bases between. Germline V lookup: CDR1 MNHEY, CDR2 SMNVEV (reference sequence). DNA of the CDR3: TGTGCCAGCAGTACCTCACCTTTGGGCGGCGCAAAACTGTTTTTT. Amino acid sequence: CASSTSPLGGAKLFF.

This clone was counted once. This chain connects TRBV5-1 to TRBJ2-1; 10 positions match TRBD2. Germline loops: CDR1 SGHRS, CDR2 YFSETQ. The CDR3 runs 14 residues. V gave up 7 bases and J gave up 8 bases; unmatched junction bases: 9. The CDR3 reads CASWTSGSADEQFF. CDR3 sequence (DNA): TGCGCCAGCTGGACTAGCGGCTCGGCGGATGAGCAGTTCTTC.

The chain combines TRBV28 with TRBJ2-2; perhaps TRBD2 as D (6 bases). V was shortened by 11 bases and J by 3 bases, with 13 bases between the two germline ends. CDR1 is MDHEN, CDR2 SYDVKM, per germline. This CDR3 is built from 13 residues. In nucleotides, the CDR3 is TGTGCCGGAGGGCGGGCGGACACCGGGGAGCTGTTTTTT. This encodes CAGGRADTGELFF. The full variable domain, with the rest looked up from reference TRBV28 and TRBJ2-2, is DVKVTQSSRYLVKRTGEKVFLECVQDMDHENMFWYRQDPGLGLRLIYFSYDVKMKEKGDIPEGYSVSREKKERFSLILESASTNQTSMYLCAGGRADTGELFFGEGSRLTVL.

J is TRBJ2-3 and V is TRBV5-1; 14 bases are shared with TRBD2. CDR1 is SGHRS and CDR2 is YFSETQ in the germline V gene. After removal of 5 bases from V and 1 base from J, the junction contained 0 bases not matched to a gene. The CDR3 is 15 residues long. CDR3: CASRGLAGGTDTQYF. CDR3 nucleotide sequence: TGCGCCAGCAGGGGACTAGCGGGAGGCACAGATACGCAGTATTTT.

The chain has TRBV14 and TRBJ1-3; D ambiguous. The CDR3 is 15 amino acids. V was shortened by 0 bases and J by 9 bases, with 15 bases between the two germline ends. Germline CDR1 is SGHDN and CDR2 is FVKESK. This chain's CDR3 is CASSQERTTGSTIYF. DNA for the CDR3: TGTGCCAGCAGCCAAGAACGGACGACTGGCTCCACCATATATTTT.

The V call is TRBV7-2, the J call TRBJ2-7, with no clear D. The germline gives CDR1 SGHTA, CDR2 FQGNSA. The CDR3 loop spans 16 amino acids. Trimming removed 6 bases at V and 3 bases at J, with 21 bases between. The CDR3 reads CASSLPRAARSYEQYF. The CDR3 region has the DNA TGTGCCAGCAGTCTCCCCCGGGCTGCGCGCAGCTACGAGCAGTACTTC.

The chain is built from TRBV4-2 and TRBJ1-1; D unresolved. Trimming removed 4 bases at V and 0 bases at J, with 12 bases between. The germline CDR1 and CDR2 sequences are LGHNA and YNFKEQ. The CDR3 is made up of 15 amino acids. DNA for the CDR3: TGTGCCAGCAGCCTCGACGTGGGGATGAACACTGAAGCTTTCTTT. It specifies CASSLDVGMNTEAFF.

The V call is TRBV19, the J call TRBJ2-3, with 7 nucleotides matching TRBD2. CDR3 length: 17 residues. Germline CDR1 is LNHDA and CDR2 is SQIVND (reference sequence). Trimming took 4 bases from V and 3 from J; bases not matched to a gene: 13. The CDR3 sequence is CASSRLGGGSGTDTQYF. For the CDR3, the DNA is TGTGCCAGTAGTAGACTAGGCGGCGGGAGCGGGACAGATACGCAGTATTTT.

This clone has only a few counts. A read error may be the cause here, since a much bigger clone is one base away. This same CDR3 is encoded by further DNA sequences in the sample. The chain combines TRBV11-2 with TRBJ2-1; 7 bases line up with TRBD2. CDR1 and CDR2 from the germline V gene are SGHAT and FQNNGV. V trimming: 5 bases; J trimming: 0 bases; junction bases outside the gene matches: 4. The CDR3 is 15 amino acids. DNA for the CDR3: TGTGCCAGCAGCCCCCAGCGGGACTCCTACAATGAGCAGTTCTTC. Its protein is CASSPQRDSYNEQFF.

This clone was seen once. The chain recombines TRBV5-6 with TRBJ2-7, with D perhaps matching TRBD2 (5 bases). This CDR3 has 14 amino acids. The V gene lost 2 bases and the J gene lost 6 bases, with 15 bases spanning the gap. The germline V gene has CDR1 SGHDT and CDR2 YYEEEE. In DNA form, the CDR3 reads TGTGCCAGCAGCTTTCCGGGATCCCCGGCCGAGCAGTACTTC. Amino acids: CASSFPGSPAEQYF.

The V call is TRBV11-2, the J call TRBJ1-2; no reliable D call. V lost 5 bases to trimming and J lost 6 bases, with 10 bases between them. Per germline, CDR1 SGHAT and CDR2 FQNNGV. The CDR3 runs 12 residues. CDR3 protein: CASSPRLDGYTF. The DNA for the CDR3 is TGTGCCAGCAGCCCCCGACTGGATGGCTACACCTTC.

The V and J genes are TRBV6-5 and TRBJ1-5, with 8 bases aligning to TRBD1. Per the germline V gene, CDR1 is MNHEY and CDR2 is SVGAGI. V lost 8 bases to trimming and J lost 5 bases; unmatched junction nucleotides: 2. The CDR3 sequence is 12 residues long. The CDR3, as DNA: TGTGCCAGCGGACAGGGCGATCAGCCCCAGCATTTT. Its protein is CASGQGDQPQHF.